This passage covers 12 T cell receptor beta chains from one sample sequenced in a study of CD8+CD57+ T cells in acquired aplastic anemia. Genomic DNA served as template for TCR beta VDJ and CDR3 profiling. TCRdb reprocessed the reads via MiXCR and lists one record per CDR3 protein. This table holds about 180,000 distinct CDR3 sequences, roughly 48% found once. It was patients with CD8+CD57+ cell expansion by flow cytometry who were chosen for sequencing. Sequencing was done on a sample of sorted CD4+, CD8+, or CD8+CD57+ T cells (not recorded which) from PBMCs. These TCRs come from a human donor with aplastic anemia.

This clonotype was counted ten times or more. The V and J genes are TRBV7-2 and TRBJ1-4; a weak D match, TRBD1 (5 bases). This CDR3 contains 16 residues. V dropped 5 bases and J dropped 3 bases, with 16 bases sitting between them. Per the germline V gene, CDR1 is SGHTA and CDR2 is FQGNSA. CDR3 coding DNA: TGTGCCAGCAGCCAGGGAGCTAATGGGGCTAATGAAAAACTGTTTTTT. Protein: CASSQGANGANEKLFF.

This chain joins TRBV10-3 and TRBJ2-2; 8 bases align to TRBD2. The V segment lost 9 bases and the J segment 4 bases; nucleotides outside the gene matches: 7. Germline V gives CDR1 ENHRY, CDR2 SYGVKD. The CDR3 has 14 residues. The CDR3 DNA sequence: TGTGCCATTAGGCGGGGGGAAATCACCGGGGAGCTGTTTTTT. This translates into CAIRRGEITGELFF.

This clonotype was detected ten times or more. The V gene is TRBV25-1, the J gene TRBJ1-2; TRBD1 might be the D (5 bases). V gave up 3 bases and J gave up 7 bases, with 6 bases separating them. The germline gives CDR1 MGHDK, CDR2 SYGVNS. The CDR3 totals 11 residues. CDR3 nucleotide sequence: TGTGCCAGCAGTGAGACAGCTGGCTACACCTTC. Translating gives CASSETAGYTF.

The gene calls are TRBV12-3 or TRBV12-4 and TRBJ2-1, with TRBD2 identical over 15 bases. The CDR3 extends over 16 amino acids. The trim removed 5 bases at V and 8 bases at J, leaving 7 bases unmatched. Here the CDR3 reads CASSGGTSGGPHEQFF. CDR3 coding DNA: TGTGCCAGCAGTGGGGGGACTAGCGGGGGGCCGCATGAGCAGTTCTTC.

Of note for this clonotype: Given a much more abundant clone one base away, this may be a read error. The CDR3 DNA reads as TGTGCCAGCAGTTTAAACCCCTGGGGGTCTCAGCCCCAGCATTTT. It is translated as CASSLNPWGSQPQHF. This chain connects TRBV9 to TRBJ1-5; D possibly corresponds to TRBD1 (5 bases). Germline CDR1 and CDR2: SGDLS and YYNGEE. This CDR3 spans 15 amino acids. V was trimmed by 5 bases and J by 6 bases, leaving 18 bases between them.

V and J are TRBV11-2 and TRBJ1-1; no clear D gene. V lost 5 bases and J 2 bases, leaving 18 bases between the germline ends. The CDR3 spans 16 residues. From germline, CDR1 is SGHAT and CDR2 FQNNGV. The CDR3, as DNA: TGTGCCAGCAGCCCCAGCCTTGGAAGGATTAACACTGAAGCTTTCTTT. Protein: CASSPSLGRINTEAFF.

V gene TRBV2 combines with J gene TRBJ2-2; D is ambiguous. V lost 4 bases, J lost 3 bases, and 9 bases lay in between. CDR1 is SNHLY and CDR2 is FYNNEI in the germline V gene. This CDR3 spans 14 amino acids. CDR3 in amino acids: CASSVRQDTGELFF. The CDR3 nucleotides read TGTGCCAGCAGTGTCCGGCAAGACACCGGGGAGCTGTTTTTT.

The chain couples TRBV10-3 to TRBJ2-7, with D perhaps assigned TRBD1 or TRBD2 (5 bases each). Germline V lookup: CDR1 ENHRY, CDR2 SYGVKD. Trimming took 5 bases from V and 6 from J, leaving 11 bases between them. This CDR3 spans 12 amino acids. Written as DNA, the CDR3 is TGTGCCATCAGTTACGGGGCGCTCGAGCAGTACTTC. Residues: CAISYGALEQYF.

The chain employs TRBV27 and TRBJ1-2, with unresolved D. The germline gives CDR1 MNHEY, CDR2 SMNVEV (reference sequence). This CDR3 is built from 14 residues. V was trimmed by 1 base and J by 2 bases, leaving 8 bases between them. The CDR3 here is CASSLFGSNYGYTF. In nucleotides, the CDR3 is TGTGCCAGCAGTTTATTCGGCAGCAACTATGGCTACACCTTC.

The sample holds many counts of this clonotype. The rearrangement uses TRBV12-3 or TRBV12-4 and TRBJ1-1; 10 bases match TRBD1. V lost 5 bases and J lost 7; bases outside the gene matches: 4. The CDR3 is made up of 13 amino acids. Written as DNA, the CDR3 is TGTGCCAGCAGTCTGACAGGGGGCCATGAAGCTTTCTTT. It yields the protein CASSLTGGHEAFF.

V and J are TRBV2 and TRBJ2-7; TRBD1 agrees at 9 bases. V shed 4 bases, J shed 2 bases, and the junction held 6 bases outside the gene matches. CDR3 size: 15 residues. Germline CDR1 reads SNHLY; CDR2 reads FYNNEI. This CDR3 reads CASSARDRATYEQYF. The CDR3 coding sequence is TGTGCCAGCAGTGCTCGGGACAGGGCGACCTACGAGCAGTACTTC.

Note on this clonotype: A much larger clone is a single base away; this may be a read error. The chain employs TRBV3-1 and TRBJ1-5, with D tentatively TRBD1 (5 bases). Germline CDR1 reads LGHDT; CDR2 reads YNNKEL (reference sequence). V shed 7 bases and J shed 9 bases, with 16 bases lying between them. The CDR3 length is 13 residues. DNA for the CDR3: TGTGCCAGCAACGATCGGTCCGGGGGGCCCCAGCATTTT. Protein sequence: CASNDRSGGPQHF.